The source of this T cell receptor beta chain is a study of T cell clonality in common variable immunodeficiency. Overall study results and limits: Fewer TCRbeta clones were shared among CVID subjects than controls. Fewer deletions and N-nucleotide insertions were reportedly seen in common variable immunodeficiency TCR beta sequences.

The assay was immunoSEQ multiplex PCR, and TCRdb's table has in-frame clones only and misses some. The sample holds more than 9,000 clones, and no clone turns up only once. This clone was seen a handful of times. What it recognizes is unknown. The specimen sequenced was peripheral blood mononuclear cells. This TCR came from a human donor with common variable immunodeficiency.

The covered CDR3 bases are TGCAGTGCCGTCGACCCAGGGGGTCGCGGAAACACC. Translation gives CSAVDPGGRGNT. The full-length CDR3 reads as CSAVDPGGRGNTIYF. The chain recombines TRBV20-1 with TRBJ1-3; 7 nucleotides match TRBD1. The read terminates 3 residues before the CDR3 end, so the remaining end is supplied by the germline J gene. The CDR3 has 15 residues. With V trimmed by 6 bases and J by 4 bases, 12 bases remained unmatched. Germline CDR1 and CDR2: DFQATT and SNEGSKA (reference sequence).